The T cell receptor beta chain under discussion was sequenced for a study of blood T cell repertoires in COVID-19. About the study: Samples taken during acute and convalescent COVID-19 were collected in the United States, Italy and Spain. T cells, B-cell-depleted T cells, or PBMCs supplied cDNA or gDNA.

Authors' processing steps: For nucleated cells, counts were estimated from reference gene primer amplification. Profiled with immunoSEQ multiplex PCR; TCRdb holds only in-frame clones, not every one. V, J and clone size are those of that table, while D and trimming were read from the DNA. This sample yields over 200,000 clones, of which about 90% are seen a single time; 2.7% belongs to the top ten. The CDR3 has 15 amino acids. The ends were cut back, 3 bases at V and 5 bases at J, with 14 bases in the middle. Per germline, CDR1 LNHDA and CDR2 SQIVND (reference sequence). The chain recombines TRBV19 with TRBJ1-5; maybe TRBD1 (6 bases). The receptor was derived from a woman aged 55-70 years with acute or convalescent COVID-19. The sample taken for sequencing was peripheral blood. CDR3 amino acids: CASSISAGDYQPQHF. In DNA form, the CDR3 reads TGTGCCAGTAGTATCTCAGCAGGGGATTATCAGCCCCAGCATTTT.